This T cell receptor (beta chain) was profiled in a study of T cell repertoires in cytomegalovirus infection. On the study more broadly: CMV epitopes in the study were HLA-C-restricted (recently identified) and HLA-B-restricted (well studied). Matching HLA type and CMV infection were both indicated by public TCR beta signatures.

Whole-study results and caveats: The response measured ex vivo was dominated by TCR beta clonotypes (HLA-C-restricted and CMV-specific). The cumulative frequency of public TCR beta families distinguished individuals who carried CMV together with the relevant HLA.

Concerning this clonotype: Its antigen remains unknown. One end of the junction is discordant with germline, which a read error may explain.

TCRdb called the reads again in MiXCR, with one record for every CDR3 protein. The table lists about a million distinct CDR3 sequences, 30% to 40% of them singletons. The sequence derives from a human donor in good health (CMV status not recorded). Some clones in this sample may be carry-over from other donors' samples. Sequenced material: cultured CD8+ T cells from PBMCs, taken from culture after CMV antigen stimulation.

This chain's CDR3 is CASSFLGAGNEQFF. The CDR3 region has the DNA TGTGCTAGCAGCTTCTTGGGGGCCGGCAATGAGCAGTTCTTC. V and J are TRBV7-7 and TRBJ2-1; the D gene is possibly TRBD1 (6 bases). The length of the CDR3 is 14 residues. The germline V gene has CDR1 SSHAT and CDR2 FNYEAQ (reference sequence).